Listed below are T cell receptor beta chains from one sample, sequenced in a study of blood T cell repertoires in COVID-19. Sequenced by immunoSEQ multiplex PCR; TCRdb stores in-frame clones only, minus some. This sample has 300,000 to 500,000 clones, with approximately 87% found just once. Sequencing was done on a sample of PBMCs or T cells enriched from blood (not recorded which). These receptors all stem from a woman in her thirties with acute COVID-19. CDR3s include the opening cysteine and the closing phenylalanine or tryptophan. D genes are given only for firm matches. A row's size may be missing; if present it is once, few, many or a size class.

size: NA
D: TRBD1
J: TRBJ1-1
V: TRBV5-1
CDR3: CASSLGTGHTEAFF
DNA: TGCGCCAGCAGCTTGGGGACAGGCCACACTGAAGCTTTCTTT

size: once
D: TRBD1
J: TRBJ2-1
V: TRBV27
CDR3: CASSGTGSGNEQFF
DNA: TGTGCCAGCAGCGGGACAGGTAGTGGCAATGAGCAGTTCTTC

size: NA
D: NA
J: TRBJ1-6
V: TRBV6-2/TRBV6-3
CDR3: CASSRRGEDSPLHF
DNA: TGTGCCAGCAGTCGCAGGGGTGAAGATTCACCCCTCCACTTT

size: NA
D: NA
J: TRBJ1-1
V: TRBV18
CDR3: CASSPKIPGGTEAFF
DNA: TGTGCCAGCTCCCCGAAGATCCCCGGAGGCACTGAAGCTTTCTTT

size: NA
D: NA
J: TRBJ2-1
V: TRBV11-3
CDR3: CASSPGGQGVYNEQFF
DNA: TGTGCCAGCAGTCCCGGGGGCCAGGGGGTCTACAATGAGCAGTTCTTC

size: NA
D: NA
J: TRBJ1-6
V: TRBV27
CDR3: CASSLLGGASNSPLHF
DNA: TGTGCCAGCAGTTTATTGGGGGGGGCAAGTAATTCACCCCTCCACTTT

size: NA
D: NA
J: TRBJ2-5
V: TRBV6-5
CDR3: CASKVGKETQYF
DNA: TGTGCCAGCAAAGTCGGGAAAGAGACCCAGTACTTC

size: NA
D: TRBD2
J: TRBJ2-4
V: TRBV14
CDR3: CASSRATSGGAKNIQYF
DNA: TGTGCCAGCAGCCGCGCCACTAGCGGGGGGGCCAAAAACATTCAGTACTTC

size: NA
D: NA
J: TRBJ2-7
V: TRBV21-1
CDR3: CASSKTPGQTYEQYF
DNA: TGTGCCAGCAGCAAAACACCGGGACAGACCTACGAGCAGTACTTC

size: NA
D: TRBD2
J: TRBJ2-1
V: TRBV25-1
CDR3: CASSEAGGPISEQFF
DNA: TGTGCCAGCAGTGAAGCGGGGGGGCCGATATCCGAGCAGTTCTTC

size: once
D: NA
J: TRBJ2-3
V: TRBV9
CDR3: CASSVGQTSLRTDTQYF
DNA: TGTGCCAGCAGCGTAGGTCAAACGAGCCTAAGAACAGATACGCAGTATTTT